These 23 T cell receptor beta chains came from one sample sequenced in a study of T cells expressing NK-cell markers. No DNA is given; TCRdb re-called the 5' RACE reads and lists each CDR3 protein once. Its clone listing holds just under 150,000 distinct CDR3 sequences. Material for sequencing was blood T cells: a sorted CD56 or NKG2C T cell subset, CD4+ or CD8+ T cells, or bulk PBMC T cells (not recorded which). Receptors were obtained from a man younger than 30 in good health.

The CDR3 region is CASSPPRGSGNEQFF. The rearrangement joins TRBV18 to TRBJ2-1; TCRdb returns TRBD1, unconfirmable since there is no DNA. This CDR3 has 15 residues. CDR1 and CDR2 (germline): KGHSH, LQKENI.

The V call is TRBV3-1, the J call TRBJ2-7. The CDR3 consists of 13 residues. Germline loops: CDR1 LGHDT, CDR2 YNNKEL (reference sequence). CDR3 in amino acids: CASTQEGSYEQYF.

The rearrangement joins TRBV27 to TRBJ2-3. The CDR3 is 15 residues long. The germline gives CDR1 MNHEY, CDR2 SMNVEV (reference sequence). The CDR3 is CASRPKRTRPDTQYF.

The chain employs TRBV14 and TRBJ2-1; TCRdb gives TRBD1 as the D gene, but with no DNA this cannot be confirmed. Germline V gene data show CDR1 as SGHDN and CDR2 as FVKESK. There are 15 residues in the CDR3. The chain's CDR3 is CASSQEGQAYNEQFF.

V is TRBV5-1 and J is TRBJ2-5; TCRdb outputs TRBD2, but without DNA this stays unchecked. The CDR3 loop spans 17 amino acids. Germline-derived CDR1 and CDR2 are SGHRS and YFSETQ. CDR3 loop: CASSLDVTSGRQETQYF.

The chain couples TRBV20-1 to TRBJ2-1. Germline V CDR1 and CDR2: DFQATT, SNEGSKA (reference sequence). The CDR3 totals 15 residues. The CDR3 is CSARDPAGSYNEQFF.

The V call is TRBV9, the J call TRBJ1-1; there is no DNA to check the TCRdb D call of TRBD1. The V gene's germline CDR1 is SGDLS and CDR2 YYNGEE. The CDR3 has 16 amino acids. CDR3 loop: CASSASPGTANTEAFF.

The chain recombines TRBV14 with TRBJ2-1; TCRdb gives TRBD2 as the D gene, but with no DNA this cannot be confirmed. The germline CDR1 and CDR2 sequences are SGHDN and FVKESK. The CDR3 has 12 amino acids. This CDR3 is CASSRGEGEQFF.

V is TRBV6-5 and J is TRBJ2-2; with no DNA, the TCRdb D assignment of TRBD1 cannot be verified. The CDR3 is 14 amino acids. Germline V CDR1 and CDR2: MNHEY, SVGAGI. The CDR3 reads CASSYSKGNGELFF.

This clonotype ranks as medium-sized in terms of frequency. The V gene is TRBV6-2 or TRBV6-3, the J gene TRBJ2-7. This CDR3 region has 12 residues. In germline, CDR1 is MNHEY, CDR2 SVGEGT. CDR3 residues: CASSQDSYEQYF.

The chain is built from TRBV6-5 and TRBJ2-7; TCRdb selects TRBD1, and the lack of DNA leaves this call unchecked. This CDR3 contains 11 residues. The V gene's germline CDR1 is MNHEY and CDR2 SVGAGI. The CDR3 loop is CASITGGEQYF.

This chain uses TRBV5-6 with TRBJ2-2. There are 14 residues in the CDR3. Germline V gene lookup returns CDR1 SGHDT and CDR2 YYEEEE. The CDR3 reads CASSPRVVTGELFF. The full variable domain, completed using reference TRBV5-6 and TRBJ2-2, is DAGVTQSPTHLIKTRGQQVTLRCSPKSGHDTVSWYQQALGQGPQFIFQYYEEEERQRGNFPDRFSGHQFPNYSSELNVNALLLGDSALYLCASSPRVVTGELFFGEGSRLTVL.

This chain uses TRBV27 with TRBJ2-7; TCRdb proposes TRBD2, but this gene call is untestable without DNA. Looked up from germline, CDR1 is MNHEY and CDR2 is SMNVEV (reference sequence). This CDR3 region has 14 residues. CDR3 protein: CASSTSGLVYEQYF.

The chain carries TRBV29-1 and TRBJ1-1. Looked up from germline, CDR1 is SQVTM and CDR2 is ANQGSEA. CDR3 length equals 11 residues. The CDR3 loop is CSVPTGPEAFF.

The chain is built from TRBV6-2 or TRBV6-3 and TRBJ2-5; TCRdb calls TRBD2, which cannot be checked without DNA. CDR1 and CDR2 from the germline V gene are MNHEY and SVGEGT. There are 14 residues in the CDR3. The CDR3: CASSSRGRVETQYF.

The chain uses TRBV2 and TRBJ2-1. The length of the CDR3 is 13 residues. In germline, CDR1 is SNHLY, CDR2 FYNNEI. The CDR3 sequence is CASSDSGNNEQFF.

The rearrangement uses TRBV20-1 and TRBJ2-1; TCRdb's D gene call, TRBD2, goes unchecked for lack of DNA. This CDR3 has 11 residues. Germline lookup yields CDR1 DFQATT and CDR2 SNEGSKA (reference sequence). CDR3 residues: CSARVGPSEFF.

The rearrangement joins TRBV6-5 to TRBJ1-1; there is no DNA to check the TCRdb D call of TRBD1. The CDR3 length is 16 residues. Looked up from germline, CDR1 is MNHEY and CDR2 is SVGAGI. This CDR3 reads CASSYKGPPGGTEAFF.

The rearrangement joins TRBV20-1 to TRBJ2-7. The CDR3 consists of 16 residues. Germline loops: CDR1 DFQATT, CDR2 SNEGSKA (reference sequence). The CDR3 loop is CSARDPLRLADYEQYF.

The rearrangement joins TRBV11-2 to TRBJ2-7. The germline V gene encodes CDR1 SGHAT and CDR2 FQNNGV. This CDR3 is built from 15 residues. This chain's CDR3 is CASSLEIGSPYEQYF.

The gene calls are TRBV14 and TRBJ2-3; the TCRdb call, TRBD2, lacks DNA for checking. Germline loops: CDR1 SGHDN, CDR2 FVKESK. The CDR3 has 11 amino acids. The CDR3 protein is CASTPFHTQYF.

This chain connects TRBV5-1 to TRBJ2-1; there is no DNA to check the TCRdb D call of TRBD2. The CDR3 runs 15 residues. Germline CDR1 and CDR2: SGHRS and YFSETQ. The CDR3 here is CASSPRTSRGDEQFF.

This chain connects TRBV15 to TRBJ2-5; lacking DNA, the TRBD1 call made by TCRdb goes unchecked. Germline assignment: CDR1 LNHNV and CDR2 YYDKDF (reference sequence). This CDR3 region has 15 residues. CDR3 protein: CATSRVWGSQETQYF. The full variable domain, in which reference TRBV15 and TRBJ2-5 provide the parts outside the CDR3, is DAMVIQNPRYQVTQFGKPVTLSCSQTLNHNVMYWYQQKSSQAPKLLFHYYDKDFNNEADTPDNFQSRRPNTSFCFLDIRSPGLGDTAMYLCATSRVWGSQETQYFGPGTRLLVL.